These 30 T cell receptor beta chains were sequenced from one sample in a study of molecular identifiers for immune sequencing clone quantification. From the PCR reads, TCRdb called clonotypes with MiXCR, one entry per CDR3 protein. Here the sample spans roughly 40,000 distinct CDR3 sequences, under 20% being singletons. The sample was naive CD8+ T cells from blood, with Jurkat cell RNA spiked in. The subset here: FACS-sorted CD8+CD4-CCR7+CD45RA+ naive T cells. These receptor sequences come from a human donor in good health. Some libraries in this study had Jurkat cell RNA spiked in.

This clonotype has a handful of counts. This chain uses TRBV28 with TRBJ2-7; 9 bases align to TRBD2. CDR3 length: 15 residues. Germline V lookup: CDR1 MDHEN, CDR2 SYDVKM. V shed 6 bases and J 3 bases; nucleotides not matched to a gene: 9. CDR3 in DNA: TGTGCCAGCAGCGGTAGCGGGAGACCTTACTACGAGCAGTACTTC. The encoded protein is CASSGSGRPYYEQYF.

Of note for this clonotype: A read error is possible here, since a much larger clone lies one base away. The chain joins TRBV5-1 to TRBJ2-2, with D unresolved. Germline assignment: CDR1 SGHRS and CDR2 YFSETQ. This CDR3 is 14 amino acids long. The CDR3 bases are TGCGCCAGCAGCTCAACACCAAACATCGGGGAGCTGTTTTTT. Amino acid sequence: CASSSTPNIGELFF.

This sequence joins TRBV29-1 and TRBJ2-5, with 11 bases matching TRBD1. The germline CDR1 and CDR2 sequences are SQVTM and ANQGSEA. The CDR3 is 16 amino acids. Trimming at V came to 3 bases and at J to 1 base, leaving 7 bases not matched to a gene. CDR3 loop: CSVDGGTGGPQETQYF. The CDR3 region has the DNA TGCAGCGTTGATGGCGGGACAGGGGGGCCCCAAGAGACCCAGTACTTC.

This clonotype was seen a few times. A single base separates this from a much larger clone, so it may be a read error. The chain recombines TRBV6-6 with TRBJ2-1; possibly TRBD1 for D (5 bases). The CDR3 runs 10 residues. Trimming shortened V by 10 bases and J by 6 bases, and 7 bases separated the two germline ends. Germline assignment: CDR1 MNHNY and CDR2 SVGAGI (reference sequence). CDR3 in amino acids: CANQGNEQFF. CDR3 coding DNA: TGTGCCAACCAGGGCAATGAGCAGTTCTTC.

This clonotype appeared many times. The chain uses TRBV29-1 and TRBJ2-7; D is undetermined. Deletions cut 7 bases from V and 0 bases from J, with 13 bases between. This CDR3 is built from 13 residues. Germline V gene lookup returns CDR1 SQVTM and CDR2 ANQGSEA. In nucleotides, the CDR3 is TGCAGCGGGGTGTCGGAGAGCTCCTACGAGCAGTACTTC. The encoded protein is CSGVSESSYEQYF.

CDR3 in amino acids: CAREKDYNEQFF. CDR3 coding DNA: TGTGCCAGGGAGAAGGACTACAATGAGCAGTTCTTC. This rearrangement joins TRBV6-1 to TRBJ2-1, with no clear D. V lost 9 bases to trimming and J lost 3 bases, with 9 bases between them. Germline V gene sequence: CDR1 MNHNS, CDR2 SASEGT. CDR3 length: 12 amino acids.

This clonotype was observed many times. CDR3 sequence (DNA): TGCGCCAGCAGCCAAGTCCATATAGATAGCACAGATACGCAGTATTTT. Its protein is CASSQVHIDSTDTQYF. The rearrangement links TRBV4-3 to TRBJ2-3; D is undetermined. There are 16 residues in the CDR3. V gave up 1 base and J gave up 0 bases, with 11 bases separating them. Germline values: CDR1 LGHNA, CDR2 YSLEER.

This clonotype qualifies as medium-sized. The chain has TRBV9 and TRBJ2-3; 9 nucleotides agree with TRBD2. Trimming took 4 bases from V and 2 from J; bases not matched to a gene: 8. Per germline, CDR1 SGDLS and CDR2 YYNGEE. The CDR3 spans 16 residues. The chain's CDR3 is CASSQGLAGHTDTQYF. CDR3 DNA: TGTGCCAGCAGCCAGGGGCTAGCGGGGCACACAGATACGCAGTATTTT.

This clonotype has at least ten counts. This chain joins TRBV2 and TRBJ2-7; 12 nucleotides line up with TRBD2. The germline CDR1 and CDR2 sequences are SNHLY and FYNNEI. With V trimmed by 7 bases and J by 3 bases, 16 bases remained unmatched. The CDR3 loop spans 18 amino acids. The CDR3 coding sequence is TGTGCCAGCAATTCCCACCTGACTAGCGGGAGAACTGTCTACGAGCAGTACTTC. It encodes CASNSHLTSGRTVYEQYF. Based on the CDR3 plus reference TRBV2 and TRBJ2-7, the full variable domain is EPEVTQTPSHQVTQMGQEVILRCVPISNHLYFYWYRQILGQKVEFLVSFYNNEISEKSEIFDDQFSVERPDGSNFTLKIRSTKLEDSAMYFCASNSHLTSGRTVYEQYFGPGTRLTVT.

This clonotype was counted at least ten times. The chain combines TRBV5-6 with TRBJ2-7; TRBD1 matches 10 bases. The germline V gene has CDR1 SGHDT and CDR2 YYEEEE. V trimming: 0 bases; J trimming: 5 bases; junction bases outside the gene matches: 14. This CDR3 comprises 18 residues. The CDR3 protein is CASSLDFDRDRGWNEQYF. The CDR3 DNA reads TGTGCCAGCAGCTTGGATTTTGATAGGGACAGGGGTTGGAACGAGCAGTACTTC.

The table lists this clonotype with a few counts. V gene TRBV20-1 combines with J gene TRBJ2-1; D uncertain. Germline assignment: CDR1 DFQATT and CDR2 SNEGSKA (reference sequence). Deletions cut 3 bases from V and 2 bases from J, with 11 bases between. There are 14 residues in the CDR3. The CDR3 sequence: CSARTIRPYNEQFF. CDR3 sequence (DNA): TGCAGTGCTAGGACCATTCGACCCTACAATGAGCAGTTCTTC.

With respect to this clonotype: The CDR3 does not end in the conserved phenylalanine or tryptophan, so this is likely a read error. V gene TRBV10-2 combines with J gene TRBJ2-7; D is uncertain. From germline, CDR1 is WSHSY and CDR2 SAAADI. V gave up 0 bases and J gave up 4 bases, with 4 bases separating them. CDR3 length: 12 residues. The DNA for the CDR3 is TGCGCCAGCAGTGAGTCGGGGTACGAGCAGTACTCC. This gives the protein CASSESGYEQYS.

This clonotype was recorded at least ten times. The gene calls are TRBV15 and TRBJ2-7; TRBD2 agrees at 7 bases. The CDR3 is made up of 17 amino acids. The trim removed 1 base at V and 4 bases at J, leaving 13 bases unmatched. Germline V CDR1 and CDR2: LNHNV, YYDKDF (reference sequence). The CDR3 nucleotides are TGTGCCACCAGCAGAGCGCGGGAGCCTCCCATCTCATACGAGCAGTACTTC. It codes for CATSRAREPPISYEQYF.

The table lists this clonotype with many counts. DNA of the CDR3: TGTGCCAGCAGCGCCGCGGACATAAGCACAGATACGCAGTATTTT. It encodes CASSAADISTDTQYF. The chain employs TRBV9 and TRBJ2-3, with a weak D call TRBD1 (5 bases). V lost 3 bases, J lost 0 bases, and 11 bases lay in between. Germline-derived CDR1 and CDR2 are SGDLS and YYNGEE. This CDR3 contains 15 residues.

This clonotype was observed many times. CDR3 residues: CATSDLGTGITDTQYF. For the CDR3, the DNA is TGTGCCACCAGTGATTTGGGGACGGGAATCACAGATACGCAGTATTTT. This chain links TRBV24-1 with TRBJ2-3; D tentatively fits TRBD1 or TRBD2 (5 bases each). Germline values: CDR1 KGHDR, CDR2 SFDVKD. The CDR3 consists of 16 residues. V was trimmed by 0 bases and J by 2 bases, leaving 11 bases between them.

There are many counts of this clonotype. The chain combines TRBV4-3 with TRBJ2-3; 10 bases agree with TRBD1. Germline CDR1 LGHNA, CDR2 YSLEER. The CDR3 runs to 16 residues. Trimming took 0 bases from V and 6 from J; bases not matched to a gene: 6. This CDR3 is CASSQEWGQGSDTQYF. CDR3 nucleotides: TGCGCCAGCAGCCAAGAGTGGGGACAGGGGTCTGATACGCAGTATTTT.

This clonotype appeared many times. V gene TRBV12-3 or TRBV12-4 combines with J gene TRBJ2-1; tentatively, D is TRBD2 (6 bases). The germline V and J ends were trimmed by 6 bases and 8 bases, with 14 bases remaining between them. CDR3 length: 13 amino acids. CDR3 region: CASRPPRGDEQFF. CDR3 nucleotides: TGTGCCAGCAGACCCCCGCGGGGTGATGAGCAGTTCTTC.

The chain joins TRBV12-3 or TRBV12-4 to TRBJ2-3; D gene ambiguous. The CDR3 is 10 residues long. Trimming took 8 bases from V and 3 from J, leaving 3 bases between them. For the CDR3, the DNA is TGTGCCAGCGGGACAGATACGCAGTATTTT. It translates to CASGTDTQYF.

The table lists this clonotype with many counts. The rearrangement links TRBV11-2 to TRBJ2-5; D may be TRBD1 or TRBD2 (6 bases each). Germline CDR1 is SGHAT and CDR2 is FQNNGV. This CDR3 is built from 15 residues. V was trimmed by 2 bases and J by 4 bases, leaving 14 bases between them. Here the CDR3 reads CASSLMAGGRETQYF. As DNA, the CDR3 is TGTGCCAGCAGCTTAATGGCTGGGGGGCGAGAGACCCAGTACTTC.

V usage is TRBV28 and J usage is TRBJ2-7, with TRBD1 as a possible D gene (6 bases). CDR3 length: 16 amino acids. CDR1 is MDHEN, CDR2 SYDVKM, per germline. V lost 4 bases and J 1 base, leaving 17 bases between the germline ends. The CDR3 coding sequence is TGTGCCAGCAGTTATCCAGGGGCAGTGACGTCCTACGAGCAGTACTTC. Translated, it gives CASSYPGAVTSYEQYF.

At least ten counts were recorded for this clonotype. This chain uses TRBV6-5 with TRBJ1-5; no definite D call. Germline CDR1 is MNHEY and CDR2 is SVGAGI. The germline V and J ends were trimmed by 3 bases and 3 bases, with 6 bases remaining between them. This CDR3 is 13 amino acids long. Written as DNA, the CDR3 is TGTGCCAGCAGTTATGGGAACAATCAGCCCCAGCATTTT. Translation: CASSYGNNQPQHF.

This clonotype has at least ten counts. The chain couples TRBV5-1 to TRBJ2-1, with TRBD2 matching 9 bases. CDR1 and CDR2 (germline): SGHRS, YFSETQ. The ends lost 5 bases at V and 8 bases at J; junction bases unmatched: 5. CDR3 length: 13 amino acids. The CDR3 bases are TGCGCCAGCAGGCCTAGCGGGAAGGATGAGCAGTTCTTC. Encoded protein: CASRPSGKDEQFF.

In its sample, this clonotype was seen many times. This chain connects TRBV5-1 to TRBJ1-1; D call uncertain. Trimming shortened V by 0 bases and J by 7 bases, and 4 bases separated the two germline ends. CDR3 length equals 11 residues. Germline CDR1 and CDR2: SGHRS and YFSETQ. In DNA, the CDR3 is TGCGCCAGCAGCTTGGGGAGTGAAGCTTTCTTT. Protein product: CASSLGSEAFF.

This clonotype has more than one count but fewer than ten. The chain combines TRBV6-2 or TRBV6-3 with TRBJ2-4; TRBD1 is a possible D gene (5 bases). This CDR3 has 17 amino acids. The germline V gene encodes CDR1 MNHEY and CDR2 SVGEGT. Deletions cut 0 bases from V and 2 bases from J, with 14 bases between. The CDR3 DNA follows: TGTGCCAGCAGTTACTCGAGTGGCGGACACCCCAAAAACATTCAGTACTTC. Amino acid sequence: CASSYSSGGHPKNIQYF.

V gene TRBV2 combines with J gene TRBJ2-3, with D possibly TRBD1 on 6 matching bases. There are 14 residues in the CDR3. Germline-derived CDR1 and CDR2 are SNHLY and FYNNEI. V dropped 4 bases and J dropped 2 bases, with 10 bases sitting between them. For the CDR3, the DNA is TGTGCCAGCAGTGGCACAGGGATCACAGATACGCAGTATTTT. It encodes CASSGTGITDTQYF.

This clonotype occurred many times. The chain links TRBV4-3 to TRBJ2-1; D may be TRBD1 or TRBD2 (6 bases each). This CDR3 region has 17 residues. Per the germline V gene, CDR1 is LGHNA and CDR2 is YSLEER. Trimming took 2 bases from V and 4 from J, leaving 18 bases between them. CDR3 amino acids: CASSQFLGGTEYNEQFF. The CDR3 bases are TGCGCCAGCAGCCAATTTTTAGGGGGGACGGAATACAATGAGCAGTTCTTC.

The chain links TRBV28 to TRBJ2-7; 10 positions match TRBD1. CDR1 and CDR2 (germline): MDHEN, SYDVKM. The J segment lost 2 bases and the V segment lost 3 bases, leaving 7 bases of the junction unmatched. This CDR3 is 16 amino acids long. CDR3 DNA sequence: TGTGCCAGCAGTTTGATTGCGGGACAGGGGCCCTACGAGCAGTACTTC. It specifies CASSLIAGQGPYEQYF. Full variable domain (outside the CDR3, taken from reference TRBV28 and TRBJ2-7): DVKVTQSSRYLVKRTGEKVFLECVQDMDHENMFWYRQDPGLGLRLIYFSYDVKMKEKGDIPEGYSVSREKKERFSLILESASTNQTSMYLCASSLIAGQGPYEQYFGPGTRLTVT.

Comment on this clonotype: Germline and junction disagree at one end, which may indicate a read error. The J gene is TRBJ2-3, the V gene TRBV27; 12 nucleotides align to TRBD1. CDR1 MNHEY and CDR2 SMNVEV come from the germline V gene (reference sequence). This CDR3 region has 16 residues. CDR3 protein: CASYGTGGMVSGTQYF. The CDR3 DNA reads TGTGCCAGCTACGGGACAGGGGGCATGGTCTCAGGTACGCAATATTTT.

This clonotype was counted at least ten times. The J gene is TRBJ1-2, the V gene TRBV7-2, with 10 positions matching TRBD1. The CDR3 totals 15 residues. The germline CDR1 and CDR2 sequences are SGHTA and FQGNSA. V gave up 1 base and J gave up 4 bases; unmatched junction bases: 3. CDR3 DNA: TGTGCCAGCAGCTTAGAGGGACAGGGGAGCTATGGCTACACCTTC. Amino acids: CASSLEGQGSYGYTF.

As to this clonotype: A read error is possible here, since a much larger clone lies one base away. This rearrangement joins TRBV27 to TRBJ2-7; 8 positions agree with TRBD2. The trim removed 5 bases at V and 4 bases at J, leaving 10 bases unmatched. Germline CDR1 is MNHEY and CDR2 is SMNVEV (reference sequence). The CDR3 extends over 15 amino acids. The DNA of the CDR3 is TGTGCCAGCAGTCCACTCAGGACTAGCTCTTACGAGCAGTACTTC. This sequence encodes CASSPLRTSSYEQYF.